This TCR beta chain appears in the sequencing data of a study of cytomegalovirus exposure and HLA in healthy donors. Germline lookup yields CDR1 LNHDA and CDR2 SQIVND (reference sequence). The CDR3 consists of 18 residues. Losses at the gene ends were 3 bases for V and 5 bases for J; bases not matched to a gene: 16. This clone is a singleton in its sample. PCR involved 60 Vbeta and 13 Jbeta primers. Here immunoSEQ multiplex PCR was the method, and the copy in TCRdb shows in-frame clones only, minus some. The sample holds more than 75,000 clones, about 85% seen once. This sequence joins TRBV19 and TRBJ2-1; TRBD2 agrees at 7 bases. The sequence derives from a woman aged 40 to 50 in good health and CMV-seropositive. The sample consisted of PBMCs. For the CDR3, the DNA is TGTGCCAGTAGTATCCGAATTGGGGTGTTAGCGGGTAACAATGAGCAGTTCTTC. Residues: CASSIRIGVLAGNNEQFF.